This TCR beta chain was captured in a study of blood T cell repertoires in COVID-19. Whole-study context: The cDNA or gDNA used as material had been derived from T cells, B-cell-depleted T cells, or PBMCs.

Libraries were prepared by immunoSEQ multiplex PCR; TCRdb keeps only in-frame clonotypes and omits some of them. Found here are roughly 79,000 clones, 80% of them singletons; the top ten hold about 5.6%. With 7 bases removed from V and 0 bases from J, the gap between germline ends came to 13 bases. Per germline, CDR1 WNHNN and CDR2 SYGVQD (reference sequence). The CDR3 extends over 15 amino acids. The receptor's source is a man between 60 and 75 years old with active or convalescent COVID-19. The chain is built from TRBV10-1 and TRBJ1-3; weak D call: TRBD1 (6 bases). The sequenced material came from peripheral blood. CDR3 region: CASIDRFASGNTIYF. The CDR3 nucleotides are TGCGCCAGCATAGACAGGTTTGCCTCTGGAAACACCATATATTTT.